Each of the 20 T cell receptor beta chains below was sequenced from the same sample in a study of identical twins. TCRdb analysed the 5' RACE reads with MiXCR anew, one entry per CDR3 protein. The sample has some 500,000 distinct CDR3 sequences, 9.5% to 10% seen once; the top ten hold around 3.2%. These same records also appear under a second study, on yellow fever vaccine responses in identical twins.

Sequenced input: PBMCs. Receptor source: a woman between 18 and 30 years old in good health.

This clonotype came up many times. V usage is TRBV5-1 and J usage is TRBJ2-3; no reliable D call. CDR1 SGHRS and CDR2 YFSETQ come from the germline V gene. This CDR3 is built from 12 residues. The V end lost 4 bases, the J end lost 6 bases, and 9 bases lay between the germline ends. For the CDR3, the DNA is TGCGCCAGCAGCCCTGAGTGGGATACGCAGTATTTT. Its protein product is CASSPEWDTQYF.

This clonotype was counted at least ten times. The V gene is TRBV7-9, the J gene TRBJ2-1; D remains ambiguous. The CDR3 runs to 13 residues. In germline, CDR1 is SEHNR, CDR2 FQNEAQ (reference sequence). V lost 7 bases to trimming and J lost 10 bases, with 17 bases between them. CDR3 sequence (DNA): TGTGCCAGCAACGGCTTCGGGTCGGTAGAGCAGTTCTTC. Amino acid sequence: CASNGFGSVEQFF.

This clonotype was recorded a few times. The CDR3 DNA reads as TGTGCCAGCAGTGTCCTAGCGGCGACCTCCTACAATGAGCAGTTCTTC. The encoded protein is CASSVLAATSYNEQFF. The chain employs TRBV6-2 or TRBV6-3 and TRBJ2-1, with 7 positions matching TRBD2. The CDR3 length is 16 residues. The germline V gene has CDR1 MNHEY and CDR2 SVGEGT. V was clipped by 5 bases and J by 0 bases; unmatched bases: 7.

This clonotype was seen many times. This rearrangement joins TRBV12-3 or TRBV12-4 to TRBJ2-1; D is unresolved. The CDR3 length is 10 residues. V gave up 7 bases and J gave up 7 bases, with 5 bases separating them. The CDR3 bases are TGTGCCAGCACGAAGAATGAGCAGTTCTTC. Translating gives CASTKNEQFF.

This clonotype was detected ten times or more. CDR3 DNA: TGTGCCAGCAGCTTGGACAGGGTACAAGAGACCCAGTACTTC. Its translation: CASSLDRVQETQYF. The chain employs TRBV7-9 and TRBJ2-5; TRBD1 aligns across 8 bases. The germline V gene encodes CDR1 SEHNR and CDR2 FQNEAQ (reference sequence). This CDR3 comprises 14 residues. J was trimmed by 2 bases and V by 3 bases; bases with no gene match: 2.

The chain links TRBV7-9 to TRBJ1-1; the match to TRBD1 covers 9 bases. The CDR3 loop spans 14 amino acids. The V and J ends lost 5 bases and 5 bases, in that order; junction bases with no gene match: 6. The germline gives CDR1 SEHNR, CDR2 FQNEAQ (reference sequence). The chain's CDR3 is CASSTRTGETEAFF. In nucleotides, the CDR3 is TGTGCCAGCAGCACCCGGACAGGGGAAACTGAAGCTTTCTTT.

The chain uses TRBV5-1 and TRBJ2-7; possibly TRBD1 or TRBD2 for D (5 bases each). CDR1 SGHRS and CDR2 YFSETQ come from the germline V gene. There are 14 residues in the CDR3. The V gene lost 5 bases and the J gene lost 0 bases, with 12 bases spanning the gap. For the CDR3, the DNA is TGCGCCAGCAGTGACCTGGGGACCTCCTACGAGCAGTACTTC. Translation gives CASSDLGTSYEQYF.

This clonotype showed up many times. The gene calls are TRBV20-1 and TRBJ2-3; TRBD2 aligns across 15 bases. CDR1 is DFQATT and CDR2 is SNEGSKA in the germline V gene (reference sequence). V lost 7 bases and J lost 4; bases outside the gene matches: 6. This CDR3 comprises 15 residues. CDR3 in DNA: TGCAGTGTTCGGACTAGCGGGAGGGAATCAGATACGCAGTATTTT. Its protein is CSVRTSGRESDTQYF.

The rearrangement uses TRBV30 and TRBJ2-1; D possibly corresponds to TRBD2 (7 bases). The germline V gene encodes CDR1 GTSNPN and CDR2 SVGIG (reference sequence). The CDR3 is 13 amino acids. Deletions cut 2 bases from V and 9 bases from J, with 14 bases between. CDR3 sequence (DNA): TGTGCCTGGAGTCTGGGGGGGGCCGGTGAGCAGTTCTTC. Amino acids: CAWSLGGAGEQFF.

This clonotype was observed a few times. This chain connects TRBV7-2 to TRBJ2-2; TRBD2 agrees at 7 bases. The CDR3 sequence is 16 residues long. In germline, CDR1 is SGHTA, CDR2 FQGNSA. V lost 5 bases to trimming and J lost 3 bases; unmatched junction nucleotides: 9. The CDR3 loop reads CASSPRSSGHTGELFF. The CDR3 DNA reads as TGTGCCAGCAGCCCACGATCTAGCGGACACACCGGGGAGCTGTTTTTT. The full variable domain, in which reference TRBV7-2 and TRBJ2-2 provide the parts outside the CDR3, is GAGVSQSPSNKVTEKGKDVELRCDPISGHTALYWYRQSLGQGLEFLIYFQGNSAPDKSGLPSDRFSAERTGGSVSTLTIQRTQQEDSAVYLCASSPRSSGHTGELFFGEGSRLTVL.

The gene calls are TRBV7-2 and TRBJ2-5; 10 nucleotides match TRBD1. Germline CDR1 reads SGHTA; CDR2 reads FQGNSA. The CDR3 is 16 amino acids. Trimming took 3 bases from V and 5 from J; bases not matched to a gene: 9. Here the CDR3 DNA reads TGTGCCAGCAGCTTGGGGGACAGGGGTTCACGGGAGACCCAGTACTTC. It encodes CASSLGDRGSRETQYF.

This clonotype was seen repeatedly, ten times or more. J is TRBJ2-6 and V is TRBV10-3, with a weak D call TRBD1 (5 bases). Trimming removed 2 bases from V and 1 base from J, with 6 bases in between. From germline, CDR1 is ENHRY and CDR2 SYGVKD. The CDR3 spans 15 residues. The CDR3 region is CAISETGSGANVLTF. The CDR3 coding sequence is TGTGCCATCAGTGAGACAGGTTCTGGGGCCAACGTCCTGACTTTC.

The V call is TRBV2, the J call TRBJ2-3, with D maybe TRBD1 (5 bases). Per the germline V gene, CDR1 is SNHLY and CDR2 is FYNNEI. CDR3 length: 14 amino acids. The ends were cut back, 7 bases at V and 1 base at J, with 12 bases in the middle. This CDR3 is CASKQGARTDTQYF. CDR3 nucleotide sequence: TGTGCCAGCAAACAAGGGGCCCGCACAGATACGCAGTATTTT.

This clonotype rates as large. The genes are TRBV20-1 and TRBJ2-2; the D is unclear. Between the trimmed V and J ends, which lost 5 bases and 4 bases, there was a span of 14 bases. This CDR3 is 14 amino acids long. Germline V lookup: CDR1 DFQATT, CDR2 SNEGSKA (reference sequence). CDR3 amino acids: CSASLASGTGELFF. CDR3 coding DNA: TGCAGTGCTTCTCTTGCGTCGGGCACCGGGGAGCTGTTTTTT.

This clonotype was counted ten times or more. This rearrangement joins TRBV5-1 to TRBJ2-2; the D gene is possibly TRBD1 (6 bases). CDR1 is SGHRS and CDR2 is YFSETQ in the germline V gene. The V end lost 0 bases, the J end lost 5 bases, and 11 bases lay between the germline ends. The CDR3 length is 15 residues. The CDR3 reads CASSLDTGPTGELFF. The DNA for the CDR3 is TGCGCCAGCAGCTTGGATACAGGGCCAACCGGGGAGCTGTTTTTT.

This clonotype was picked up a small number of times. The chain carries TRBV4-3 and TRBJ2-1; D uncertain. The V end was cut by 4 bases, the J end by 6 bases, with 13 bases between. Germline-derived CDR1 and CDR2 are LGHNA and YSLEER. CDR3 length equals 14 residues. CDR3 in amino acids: CASSPGLESNEQFF. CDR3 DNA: TGCGCCAGCAGCCCCGGTCTAGAGTCCAATGAGCAGTTCTTC.

CDR3 amino acids: CASSRDRGHGYTF. Written as DNA, the CDR3 is TGTGCCAGCAGCCGTGACAGGGGTCATGGCTACACCTTC. The genes are TRBV7-9 and TRBJ1-2, with 8 bases matching TRBD1. The V and J ends lost 5 bases and 6 bases, in that order; junction bases with no gene match: 5. CDR3 length: 13 residues. The germline V gene has CDR1 SEHNR and CDR2 FQNEAQ (reference sequence).

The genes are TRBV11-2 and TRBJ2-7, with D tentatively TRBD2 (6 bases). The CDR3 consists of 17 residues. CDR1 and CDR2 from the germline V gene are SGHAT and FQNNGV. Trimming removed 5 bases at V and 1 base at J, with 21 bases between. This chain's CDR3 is CASSIISPGLRSYEQYF. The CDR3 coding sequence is TGTGCCAGCAGCATAATCTCACCGGGACTCAGATCCTACGAGCAGTACTTC.

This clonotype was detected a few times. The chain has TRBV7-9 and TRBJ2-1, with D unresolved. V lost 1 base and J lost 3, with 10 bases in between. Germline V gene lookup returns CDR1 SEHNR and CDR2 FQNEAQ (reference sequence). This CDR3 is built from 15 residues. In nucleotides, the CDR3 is TGTGCCAGCAGCTTAGACGGGCCCTTCTACAATGAGCAGTTCTTC. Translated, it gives CASSLDGPFYNEQFF.

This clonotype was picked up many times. The CDR3 loop is CASSLVSGALINSPLHF. CDR3 bases: TGTGCCAGCAGCTTAGTTTCAGGGGCCCTAATTAATTCACCCCTCCACTTT. The genes are TRBV13 and TRBJ1-6; D might be TRBD1 (6 bases). The V and J ends lost 1 base and 6 bases respectively, with 16 bases between them. Germline lookup yields CDR1 PRHDT and CDR2 FYEKMQ (reference sequence). The CDR3 totals 17 residues.